The rows below give T cell receptor beta chains drawn from one sample of a study of shared clonotypes between healthy human individuals. Measured with immunoSEQ multiplex PCR; TCRdb has only the in-frame clones, and not every one. The sample holds 500,000 to 550,000 clones, about 96% seen once. Sample: naive CD4+ T cells sorted from blood. Source of these receptors: a woman under 40 in good health. CDR3s include the opening cysteine and the closing phenylalanine or tryptophan. D genes are given only for firm matches.

V gene	J gene	D gene	CDR3 protein
TRBV28	TRBJ2-7	NA	CASSLMTRRDRYEQYF
TRBV28	TRBJ2-1	TRBD2	CASSRGGPQKEQFF
TRBV9	TRBJ2-5	NA	CASSVGGLLETQYF
TRBV4-1	TRBJ1-1	NA	CASSRGHSPNTEAFF
TRBV6-5	TRBJ2-1	NA	CASSYSFRGGHEQFF
TRBV19	TRBJ1-5	NA	CASSILGQPQHF
TRBV4-2	TRBJ2-7	NA	CASSQDITLSYEQYF
TRBV7-9	TRBJ1-4	NA	CASSLESFNEKLFF
TRBV12-1	TRBJ1-1	NA	CASSLRGRMNTEAFF
TRBV18	TRBJ1-1	TRBD1	CASSPGTANTEAFF
TRBV6-5	TRBJ2-7	NA	CASSFGRAYEQYF
TRBV7-2	TRBJ1-4	NA	CASSSDSYNEKLFF
TRBV11-2	TRBJ2-1	NA	CASSDALAGEQFF
TRBV9	TRBJ2-3	NA	CASSLQGSTDTQYF
TRBV5-1	TRBJ1-1	TRBD1	CASRIQGGLNTEAFF
TRBV5-1	TRBJ2-7	TRBD2	CASSHGLAGGTYEQYF
TRBV11-2	TRBJ2-7	NA	CASSSPRWGYEQYF
TRBV28	TRBJ1-1	NA	CASSLSLGVTEAFF
TRBV10-3	TRBJ2-7	NA	CAISGPADYEQYF
TRBV28	TRBJ2-7	NA	CATGRGGDEQYF
TRBV15	TRBJ2-7	NA	CATSRETGVGYEQYF
TRBV1	TRBJ1-2	NA	CTSTSGAGGYTF
TRBV5-1	TRBJ1-2	TRBD1	CASSLGQGEGYTF